The 16 T cell receptor beta chains listed next were all sequenced from one sample in a study of cytomegalovirus exposure and HLA in healthy donors. The primer mix had 60 Vbeta and 13 Jbeta primers. The protocol was immunoSEQ multiplex PCR, while the TCRdb copy is restricted to in-frame clones and leaves out a portion. The sample has nearly 110,000 clones, about three quarters seen once. Material for sequencing was PBMCs. Receptors originate from a woman in her forties or fifties in good health and CMV-seropositive.

The chain employs TRBV4-3 and TRBJ1-1; weak D call: TRBD1 (6 bases). Between the trimmed V and J ends, which lost 0 bases and 0 bases, there was a span of 8 bases. Germline CDR1 and CDR2: LGHNA and YSLEER. The CDR3 contains 15 residues. The CDR3 loop reads CASSQENRVNTEAFF. CDR3 in DNA: TGCGCCAGCAGCCAAGAAAACAGGGTGAACACTGAAGCTTTCTTT.

The chain employs TRBV6-5 and TRBJ2-5, with 8 bases lining up with TRBD1. Germline V lookup: CDR1 MNHEY, CDR2 SVGAGI. Trimming at V came to 2 bases and at J to 6 bases, leaving 8 bases not matched to a gene. The length of the CDR3 is 15 residues. The CDR3 reads CASSYQGAGRKTQYF. CDR3 nucleotides: TGTGCCAGCAGTTACCAGGGGGCAGGTCGGAAGACCCAGTACTTC.

V gene TRBV6-1 combines with J gene TRBJ2-1, with TRBD2 as a possible D gene (5 bases). The CDR3 spans 15 residues. V shed 6 bases and J shed 0 bases, with 12 bases lying between them. Germline V gene lookup returns CDR1 MNHNS and CDR2 SASEGT. Written as DNA, the CDR3 is TGTGCCAGCAGCCCGGAGGTTAGCTCCTACAATGAGCAGTTCTTC. Its translation: CASSPEVSSYNEQFF.

This clone was recorded a few times. The chain joins TRBV5-6 to TRBJ2-6; the D is unclear. From germline, CDR1 is SGHDT and CDR2 YYEEEE. V lost 4 bases to trimming and J lost 4 bases, with 12 bases between them. The CDR3 sequence is 15 residues long. The CDR3 bases are TGTGCCAGCAGCCCTAGTATTCCCGGGGCCAACGTCCTGACTTTC. This encodes CASSPSIPGANVLTF.

This chain joins TRBV30 and TRBJ1-2, with D hard to call. This CDR3 contains 13 residues. The germline gives CDR1 GTSNPN, CDR2 SVGIG (reference sequence). V gave up 7 bases and J gave up 2 bases, with 14 bases separating them. CDR3 in DNA: TGTGCCTTAGCGGGAGGGTCGAACTATGGCTACACCTTC. It translates to CALAGGSNYGYTF.

The V gene is TRBV5-6, the J gene TRBJ2-5, with a possible D match to TRBD2 (6 bases). TRBJ2-7 matches the DNA end more closely, so the J call is doubtful. CDR3 length: 14 amino acids. Germline CDR1 SGHDT, CDR2 YYEEEE. The CDR3 region is CASSPGGAAYEQYF. Written as DNA, the CDR3 is TGTGCCTCGTCCCCCGGCGGGGCAGCCTACGAGCAGTACTTC.

J is TRBJ2-2 and V is TRBV28; no reliable D call. The CDR3 contains 17 residues. Trimming removed 7 bases at V and 3 bases at J, with 21 bases between. Germline CDR1 and CDR2: MDHEN and SYDVKM. The CDR3 DNA follows: TGTGCCAGCATATCTGTACTCCCCTCGATATACACCGGGGAGCTGTTTTTT. It translates to CASISVLPSIYTGELFF.

The chain has TRBV5-1 and TRBJ1-2, with TRBD1 matching 7 bases. Trimming took 4 bases from V and 4 from J; bases not matched to a gene: 10. CDR3 length: 15 amino acids. Germline assignment: CDR1 SGHRS and CDR2 YFSETQ. The CDR3 region is CASSTEGAMRYGYTF. The CDR3 nucleotides are TGCGCCAGCAGCACTGAGGGGGCGATGCGCTATGGCTACACCTTC.

CDR3 sequence: CASSITRQSYEQYF. The CDR3 DNA sequence: TGTGCCAGTAGTATCACCAGACAGTCCTACGAGCAGTACTTC. This sequence joins TRBV19 and TRBJ2-7; tentatively, D is TRBD1 (5 bases). This CDR3 is 14 amino acids long. Trimming pared 3 bases from V and 1 base from J, leaving 10 bases between. Germline V gene sequence: CDR1 LNHDA, CDR2 SQIVND (reference sequence).

The rearrangement joins TRBV4-1 to TRBJ1-1, with 9 bases matching TRBD1. After removal of 1 base from V and 8 bases from J, the junction contained 11 bases not matched to a gene. This CDR3 spans 16 amino acids. Germline V gene data show CDR1 as MGHRA and CDR2 as YSYEKL. The CDR3 loop is CASSQVPSTGGGEAFF. Written as DNA, the CDR3 is TGCGCCAGCAGCCAAGTCCCATCAACAGGGGGCGGCGAAGCTTTCTTT.

This clone was counted only a few times. The gene calls are TRBV5-5 and TRBJ2-1, with 8 positions matching TRBD2. V lost 3 bases, J lost 10 bases, and 6 bases stayed unmatched. There are 13 residues in the CDR3. Germline CDR1 and CDR2: SGHKS and YYEKEE (reference sequence). CDR3: CASSWGTRGEQFF. CDR3 in DNA: TGTGCCAGCAGCTGGGGGACTAGAGGAGAGCAGTTCTTC. Based on the CDR3 plus reference TRBV5-5 and TRBJ2-1, the full variable domain is DAGVTQSPTHLIKTRGQQVTLRCSPISGHKSVSWYQQVLGQGPQFIFQYYEKEERGRGNFPDRFSARQFPNYSSELNVNALLLGDSALYLCASSWGTRGEQFFGPGTRLTVL.

V and J are TRBV27 and TRBJ2-7; 7 bases map to TRBD1. This CDR3 spans 16 amino acids. The V segment lost 3 bases and the J segment 0 bases; nucleotides outside the gene matches: 8. From germline, CDR1 is MNHEY and CDR2 SMNVEV (reference sequence). The CDR3 region is CASSFLRQGLSYEQYF. DNA of the CDR3: TGTGCCAGCAGTTTCCTACGACAGGGCCTCTCCTACGAGCAGTACTTC.

The chain recombines TRBV2 with TRBJ2-5; TRBD1 matches 7 bases. Near its end, the DNA agrees better with TRBJ2-7, so the J call may be wrong. Per the germline V gene, CDR1 is SNHLY and CDR2 is FYNNEI. The length of the CDR3 is 16 residues. CDR3 DNA: TGTGCCAGCAGTGTTTTGGGGACAGAATTTTCCTACGAGCAGTACTTC. As protein: CASSVLGTEFSYEQYF.

The rearrangement links TRBV5-4 to TRBJ2-3; 9 bases line up with TRBD2. V lost 5 bases and J lost 4; bases outside the gene matches: 8. Germline V gene lookup returns CDR1 SGHNT and CDR2 YYREEE (reference sequence). This CDR3 is built from 15 residues. The DNA for the CDR3 is TGTGCCAGCAGTAGAGAGTTAGCGGGGGCAGATACGCAGTATTTT. Translated: CASSRELAGADTQYF.

The gene calls are TRBV6-5 and TRBJ1-2, with a weak D call TRBD1 (5 bases). The CDR3 has 13 amino acids. With 4 bases removed from V and 6 bases from J, the gap between germline ends came to 12 bases. CDR1 MNHEY and CDR2 SVGAGI come from the germline V gene. The DNA of the CDR3 is TGTGCCAGCAGTTCGAGCAGGGATGATGGCTACACCTTC. Translation: CASSSSRDDGYTF.

This clone has more than one count but fewer than ten. The germline gene is not matched at one end of the junction; a read error may be the cause. The chain links TRBV6-1 to TRBJ1-3, with TRBD1 matching 7 bases. Germline V gene data show CDR1 as MNHNS and CDR2 as SASEGT. There are 11 residues in the CDR3. CDR3 residues: CASSQRGTVHF. CDR3 bases: TGTGCCAGCAGTCAGAGGGGGACAGTACATTTT.